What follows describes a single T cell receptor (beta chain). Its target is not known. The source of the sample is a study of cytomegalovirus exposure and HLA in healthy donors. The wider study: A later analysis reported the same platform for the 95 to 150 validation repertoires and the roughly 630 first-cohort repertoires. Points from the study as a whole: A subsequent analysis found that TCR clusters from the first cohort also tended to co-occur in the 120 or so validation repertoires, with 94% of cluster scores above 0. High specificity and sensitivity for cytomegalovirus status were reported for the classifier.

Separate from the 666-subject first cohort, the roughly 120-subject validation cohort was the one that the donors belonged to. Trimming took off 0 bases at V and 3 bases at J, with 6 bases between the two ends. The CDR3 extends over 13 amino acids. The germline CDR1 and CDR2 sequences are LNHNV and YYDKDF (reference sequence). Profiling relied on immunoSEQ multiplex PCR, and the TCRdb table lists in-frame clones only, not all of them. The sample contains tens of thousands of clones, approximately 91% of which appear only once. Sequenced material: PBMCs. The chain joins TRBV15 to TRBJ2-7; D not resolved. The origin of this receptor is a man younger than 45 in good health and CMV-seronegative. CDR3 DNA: TGTGCCACCAGCAGAGATGGCTTCTACGAGCAGTACTTC. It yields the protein CATSRDGFYEQYF.